Following are 13 T cell receptor beta chains from one sample sequenced in a study of OX40 agonist ivuxolimab in advanced cancers. The repertoire was sequenced with immunoSEQ multiplex PCR; TCRdb's copy has only in-frame clones and lacks some. The sample includes 100,000 to 120,000 clones, roughly 89% of them seen just once. The material sequenced was CD4+ or CD8+ T cells sorted from blood, taken in a trial of the OX40 agonist ivuxolimab. The receptors originated from an adult with an advanced solid tumor such as melanoma, head and neck, liver or kidney cancer.

Concerning this clone: This CDR3 is also generated by other DNA sequences in the sample. This sequence joins TRBV7-2 and TRBJ2-2; unclear D gene. V lost 3 bases and J lost 9, with 14 bases in between. Germline-derived CDR1 and CDR2 are SGHTA and FQGNSA. The CDR3 spans 14 residues. The CDR3 here is CASSLYSPDRELFF. CDR3 sequence (DNA): TGTGCCAGCAGCTTGTACTCCCCAGACCGGGAGCTGTTTTTT. The full variable domain, rest sourced from reference TRBV7-2 and TRBJ2-2, is GAGVSQSPSNKVTEKGKDVELRCDPISGHTALYWYRQSLGQGLEFLIYFQGNSAPDKSGLPSDRFSAERTGGSVSTLTIQRTQQEDSAVYLCASSLYSPDRELFFGEGSRLTVL.

The chain is built from TRBV10-2 and TRBJ2-4; D not resolved. V lost 7 bases and J lost 4, with 14 bases in between. From germline, CDR1 is WSHSY and CDR2 SAAADI. The CDR3 spans 14 residues. CDR3 bases: TGCGCCAGCAATAACCAGTCGACTAAAAACATTCAGTACTTC. It codes for CASNNQSTKNIQYF.

The genes are TRBV19 and TRBJ2-7; a weak D match, TRBD2 (6 bases). The CDR3 has 14 amino acids. The V and J ends lost 5 bases and 5 bases respectively, with 16 bases between them. Germline V CDR1 and CDR2: LNHDA, SQIVND (reference sequence). Here the CDR3 reads CASSYGGFDHEQYF. CDR3 nucleotides: TGTGCCAGTAGTTACGGGGGATTTGACCACGAGCAGTACTTC. The entire variable domain, with the rest obtained from reference TRBV19 and TRBJ2-7, is as follows: DGGITQSPKYLFRKEGQNVTLSCEQNLNHDAMYWYRQDPGQGLRLIYYSQIVNDFQKGDIAEGYSVSREKKESFPLTVTSAQKNPTAFYLCASSYGGFDHEQYFGPGTRLTVT.

The V gene is TRBV4-3, the J gene TRBJ2-1, with D perhaps matching TRBD2 (6 bases). V lost 3 bases to trimming and J lost 5 bases, with 14 bases between them. This CDR3 spans 15 amino acids. The germline gives CDR1 LGHNA, CDR2 YSLEER. The CDR3 reads CASSHRSSADNEQFF. The CDR3 DNA follows: TGCGCCAGCAGCCACAGATCTAGCGCCGACAATGAGCAGTTCTTC.

This chain links TRBV2 with TRBJ2-1, with 9 bases matching TRBD1. Germline CDR1 is SNHLY and CDR2 is FYNNEI. CDR3 length: 16 amino acids. V dropped 6 bases and J dropped 7; count of bases not matched to a gene: 13. The CDR3 bases are TGTGCCAGCAGGGACTCTCGTGGGACAGGGAAGAATGAGCAGTTCTTC. Translated: CASRDSRGTGKNEQFF. The variable domain in full, completed from reference TRBV2 and TRBJ2-1, reads EPEVTQTPSHQVTQMGQEVILRCVPISNHLYFYWYRQILGQKVEFLVSFYNNEISEKSEIFDDQFSVERPDGSNFTLKIRSTKLEDSAMYFCASRDSRGTGKNEQFFGPGTRLTVL.

The rearrangement links TRBV6-6 to TRBJ2-1, with 11 bases aligning to TRBD2. Germline V gives CDR1 MNHNY, CDR2 SVGAGI (reference sequence). The CDR3 consists of 15 residues. The V and J ends lost 7 bases and 3 bases, in that order; junction bases with no gene match: 5. CDR3 sequence (DNA): TGTGCCAGCAACGTAGCGGGGGGGAACTACAATGAGCAGTTCTTC. This codes for CASNVAGGNYNEQFF.

J is TRBJ2-5 and V is TRBV7-2; a possible D gene is TRBD1 (5 bases). The DNA end is more similar to TRBJ2-7, so the J call may be wrong. CDR3 length: 12 amino acids. In germline, CDR1 is SGHTA, CDR2 FQGNSA. The CDR3: CASSPPRVEQYF. The CDR3 region has the DNA TGTGCCAGCAGCCCCCCCAGGGTCGAGCAGTACTTC.

The CDR3 region is CASSQTTGSYEQYF. The CDR3 nucleotides read TGTGCCAGCAGCCAAACCACCGGGAGCTACGAGCAGTACTTC. The rearrangement links TRBV14 to TRBJ2-7, with TRBD2 as a possible D gene (6 bases). V dropped 2 bases and J dropped 3 bases, with 11 bases sitting between them. This CDR3 comprises 14 residues. The germline V gene has CDR1 SGHDN and CDR2 FVKESK.

This clone was seen only a few times. V gene TRBV30 combines with J gene TRBJ1-1; a weak D match, TRBD1 (6 bases). V dropped 3 bases and J dropped 0 bases, with 8 bases sitting between them. There are 13 residues in the CDR3. Germline CDR1 is GTSNPN and CDR2 is SVGIG (reference sequence). The CDR3 DNA is TGTGCCTGGAGAAGGGGGATGAACACTGAAGCTTTCTTT. This sequence encodes CAWRRGMNTEAFF.

The CDR3 DNA is TGCGCCAGCAGCTCGACTAGCGGGAGGTCCGGGGAGCTGTTTTTT. This sequence encodes CASSSTSGRSGELFF. The chain has TRBV5-1 and TRBJ2-2, with 13 positions matching TRBD2. CDR1 and CDR2 from the germline V gene are SGHRS and YFSETQ. The V and J ends lost 3 bases and 6 bases, in that order; junction bases with no gene match: 2. This CDR3 comprises 15 residues. Full variable domain (outside the CDR3, taken from reference TRBV5-1 and TRBJ2-2): KAGVTQTPRYLIKTRGQQVTLSCSPISGHRSVSWYQQTPGQGLQFLFEYFSETQRNKGNFPGRFSGRQFSNSRSEMNVSTLELGDSALYLCASSSTSGRSGELFFGEGSRLTVL.

V usage is TRBV27 and J usage is TRBJ2-1; D ambiguous. This CDR3 is built from 16 residues. V lost 6 bases and J lost 1, with 16 bases in between. Germline CDR1 MNHEY, CDR2 SMNVEV (reference sequence). In DNA, the CDR3 is TGTGCCAGCAGCTTGTTAGGATGGATTTCCTACAATGAGCAGTTCTTC. It specifies CASSLLGWISYNEQFF.

The chain recombines TRBV7-3 with TRBJ2-2; a possible D gene is TRBD2 (6 bases). The V gene's germline CDR1 is SGHTA and CDR2 FQGTGA. V was pared by 1 base and J by 5 bases, with 11 bases between. This CDR3 is built from 15 residues. For the CDR3, the DNA is TGTGCCAGCAGCTTAAATCCGGGGGTTACCGGGGAGCTGTTTTTT. Amino acid sequence: CASSLNPGVTGELFF.

The chain combines TRBV7-2 with TRBJ1-1, with D unclear. V dropped 5 bases and J dropped 2 bases, with 9 bases sitting between them. Germline V gene lookup returns CDR1 SGHTA and CDR2 FQGNSA. The CDR3 length is 13 residues. CDR3 nucleotide sequence: TGTGCCAGCAGCCTCCAGAGAAACACTGAAGCTTTCTTT. Translation gives CASSLQRNTEAFF.